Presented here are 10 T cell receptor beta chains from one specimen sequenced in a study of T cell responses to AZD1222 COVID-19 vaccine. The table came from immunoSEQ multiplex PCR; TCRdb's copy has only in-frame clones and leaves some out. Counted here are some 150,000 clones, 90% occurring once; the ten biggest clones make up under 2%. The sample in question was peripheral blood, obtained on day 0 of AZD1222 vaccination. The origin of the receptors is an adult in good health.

CDR3 in amino acids: CSVEGQLAYEQYF. The CDR3 DNA reads as TGCAGCGTTGAAGGGCAGTTGGCCTACGAGCAGTACTTC. The V call is TRBV29-1, the J call TRBJ2-7; the D is unclear. This CDR3 region has 13 residues. Per germline, CDR1 SQVTM and CDR2 ANQGSEA. The V end was cut by 1 base, the J end by 2 bases, with 9 bases between.

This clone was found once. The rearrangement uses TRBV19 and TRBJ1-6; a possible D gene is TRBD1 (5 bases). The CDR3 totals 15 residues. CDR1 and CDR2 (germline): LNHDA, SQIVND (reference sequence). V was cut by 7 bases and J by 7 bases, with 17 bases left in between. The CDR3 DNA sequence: TGTGCCAGTAATACAGGCTCTATCGGAAATTCACCCCTCCACTTT. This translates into CASNTGSIGNSPLHF.

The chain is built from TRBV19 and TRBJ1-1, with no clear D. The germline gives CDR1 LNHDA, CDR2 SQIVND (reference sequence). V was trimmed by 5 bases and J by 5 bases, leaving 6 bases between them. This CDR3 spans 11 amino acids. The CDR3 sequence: CASSHFTEAFF. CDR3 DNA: TGTGCCAGTAGTCACTTTACTGAAGCTTTCTTT. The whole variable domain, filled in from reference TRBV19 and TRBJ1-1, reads DGGITQSPKYLFRKEGQNVTLSCEQNLNHDAMYWYRQDPGQGLRLIYYSQIVNDFQKGDIAEGYSVSREKKESFPLTVTSAQKNPTAFYLCASSHFTEAFFGQGTRLTVV.

The CDR3 sequence is CATGGLAAGELFF. CDR3 nucleotides: TGTGCCACCGGGGGACTAGCGGCCGGGGAGCTGTTTTTT. This chain connects TRBV24-1 to TRBJ2-2, with TRBD2 identical over 11 bases. This CDR3 is built from 13 residues. V was clipped by 9 bases and J by 6 bases; unmatched bases: 2. Germline-derived CDR1 and CDR2 are KGHDR and SFDVKD.

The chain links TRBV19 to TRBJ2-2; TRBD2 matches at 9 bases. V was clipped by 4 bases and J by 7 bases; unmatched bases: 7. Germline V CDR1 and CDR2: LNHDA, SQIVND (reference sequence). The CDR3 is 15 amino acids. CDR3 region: CASSTRGGLSGELFF. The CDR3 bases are TGTGCCAGTAGTACGCGGGGGGGCCTGAGCGGGGAGCTGTTTTTT.

Here the CDR3 reads CAWSQQGNTEAFF. The CDR3 DNA reads as TGTGCCTGGAGTCAACAGGGCAACACTGAAGCTTTCTTT. The chain employs TRBV30 and TRBJ1-1; tentative D call: TRBD1 (6 bases). V was clipped by 2 bases and J by 2 bases, with 9 bases between them. CDR3 size: 13 residues. CDR1 GTSNPN and CDR2 SVGIG come from the germline V gene (reference sequence).

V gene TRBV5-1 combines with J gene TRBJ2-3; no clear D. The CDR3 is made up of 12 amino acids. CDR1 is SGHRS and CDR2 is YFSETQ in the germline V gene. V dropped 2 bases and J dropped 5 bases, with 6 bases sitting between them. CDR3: CASSFQQDTQYF. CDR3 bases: TGCGCCAGCAGCTTTCAGCAAGATACGCAGTATTTT.

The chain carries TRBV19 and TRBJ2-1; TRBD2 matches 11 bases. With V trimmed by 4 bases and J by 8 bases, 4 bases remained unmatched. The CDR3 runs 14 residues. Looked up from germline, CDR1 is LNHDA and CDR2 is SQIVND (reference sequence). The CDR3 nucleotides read TGTGCCAGTAGTACTAGCGGGAGGTCCCATGAGCAGTTCTTC. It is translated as CASSTSGRSHEQFF.

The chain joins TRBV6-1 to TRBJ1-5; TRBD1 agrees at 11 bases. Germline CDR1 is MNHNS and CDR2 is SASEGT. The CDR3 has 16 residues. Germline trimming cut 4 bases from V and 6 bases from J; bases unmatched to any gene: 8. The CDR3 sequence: CASSAGQGAGGQPQHF. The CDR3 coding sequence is TGTGCCAGCAGTGCCGGACAGGGGGCGGGAGGTCAGCCCCAGCATTTT.

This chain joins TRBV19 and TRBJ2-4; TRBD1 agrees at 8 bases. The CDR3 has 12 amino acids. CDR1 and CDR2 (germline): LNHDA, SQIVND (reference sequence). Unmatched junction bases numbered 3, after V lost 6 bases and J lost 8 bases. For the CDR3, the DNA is TGTGCCAGTAGGGACAGGGAGGACATTCAGTACTTC. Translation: CASRDREDIQYF. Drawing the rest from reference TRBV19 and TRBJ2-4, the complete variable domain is DGGITQSPKYLFRKEGQNVTLSCEQNLNHDAMYWYRQDPGQGLRLIYYSQIVNDFQKGDIAEGYSVSREKKESFPLTVTSAQKNPTAFYLCASRDREDIQYFGAGTRLSVL.